The rows below give T cell receptor beta chains drawn from one sample of a study of blood T cell repertoires in COVID-19. The table came from immunoSEQ multiplex PCR; TCRdb's copy has only in-frame clones and leaves some out. This repertoire shows 95,000 to 100,000 clones, 90% to 95% found once; its top ten account for approximately 15%. The sequenced sample was peripheral blood. Every receptor here comes from a man between 50 and 59 years old with acute or convalescent COVID-19. CDR3s include the opening cysteine and the closing phenylalanine or tryptophan. A D gene is named only where the DNA matches it firmly. Some rows have no size entry. The others give once, few or many, or a class for an expanded clone.

V	J	size	D	DNA	CDR3
TRBV18	TRBJ2-2	NA	NA	TGTGCCAGCTCCCGCGATAGTATTGGCACCGGGGAGCTGTTTTTT	CASSRDSIGTGELFF
TRBV19	TRBJ1-1	NA	NA	TGTGCCAGTAGTATGGGACTGACTGAAGCTTTCTTT	CASSMGLTEAFF
TRBV7-2	TRBJ1-2	once	NA	TGTGCCAGCAGCTTAGTTCAGGGGCCCTATGGCTACACCTTC	CASSLVQGPYGYTF
TRBV7-6	TRBJ1-1	NA	NA	TGTGCCAGCAGCTTAGAGCCAGGGAATACTGAAGCTTTCTTT	CASSLEPGNTEAFF
TRBV18	TRBJ1-6	NA	TRBD1	TGTGCCAGCTCGACAGATTGGACAGGGCTATCACCCCTCCACTTT	CASSTDWTGLSPLHF
TRBV7-2	TRBJ2-7	once	NA	TGTGCCAGCAGCCGGGACAAGGGTTACGAGCAGTACTTC	CASSRDKGYEQYF
TRBV5-1	TRBJ1-1	NA	TRBD1	TGCGCCAGCAGACAGGGGTCCAACACTGAAGCTTTCTTT	CASRQGSNTEAFF
TRBV18	TRBJ1-3	NA	NA	TGTGCCAGCTCACCGGAGACGTTTAGCTCTGGAAACACCATATATTTT	CASSPETFSSGNTIYF
TRBV28	TRBJ2-5	NA	TRBD2	TGTGCCAGCAGTCCCTGGGGTAGCGGGGGGCTAAAAGAGACCCAGTACTTC	CASSPWGSGGLKETQYF
TRBV3-1/TRBV3-2	TRBJ2-1	few	NA	TGTGCCAGCAGCCAAGAGGTCGGGGGAAGCAGGCTCCATGAGCAGTTCTTC	CASSQEVGGSRLHEQFF
TRBV6-5	TRBJ1-2	NA	TRBD1	TGTGCCAGCAGCTTCACGGACAGGGTGAGCTATGGCTACACCTTC	CASSFTDRVSYGYTF
TRBV11-3	TRBJ2-3	NA	TRBD2	TGTGCCCGCAGCCTTACGGGGGCGGGGGGGGCAGATACGCAGTATTTT	CARSLTGAGGADTQYF
TRBV2	TRBJ1-2	NA	TRBD1	TGTGCCAGCAACCAACAGGGGCTGGCTAACTATGGCTACACCTTC	CASNQQGLANYGYTF
TRBV21-1	TRBJ2-3	NA	NA	TGTGCCAGCAGCAAAGCGGAGGGACAGGGGGCTCCCACAGATACGCAGTATTTT	CASSKAEGQGAPTDTQYF
TRBV11-3	TRBJ1-6	NA	TRBD1	TGTGCCAGCAGCTTCCAGGGACAGTCAAATTCACCCCTCCACTTT	CASSFQGQSNSPLHF
TRBV7-2	TRBJ2-1	NA	TRBD1	TGTGCCAGCAGCAGAGGACAGGGTTCCTACAATGAGCAGTTCTTC	CASSRGQGSYNEQFF
TRBV18	TRBJ1-6	NA	NA	TGTGCCAGCTCCCCTTCGGAGAATTCACCCCTCCACTTT	CASSPSENSPLHF
TRBV18	TRBJ1-6	NA	TRBD1	TGTGCCAGCTCACCGCAGGGACAGGGAAATTCACCCCTCCACTTT	CASSPQGQGNSPLHF
TRBV19	TRBJ1-2	NA	NA	TGTGCCAGTAGTCTACCTGGGGGGAACAACGAGGCCTACACCTTC	CASSLPGGNNEAYTF
TRBV6-7	TRBJ1-5	NA	NA	TGTGCCAGCACTACCGGGACACCTGATCAGCCCCAGCATTTT	CASTTGTPDQPQHF
TRBV29-1	TRBJ1-4	NA	NA	TGCAGCGTGGGGACATCGCCAACTAATGAAAAACTGTTTTTT	CSVGTSPTNEKLFF
TRBV3-1/TRBV3-2	TRBJ2-7	NA	TRBD1	TGTGCCAGCAGCCTAGCAGGGGGCGGGAACGAGCAGTACTTC	CASSLAGGGNEQYF
TRBV5-4	TRBJ2-3	NA	TRBD1	TGTGCCAGCAGCTTGGACATAGGACAGGGGGATTCCACAGATACGCAGTATTTT	CASSLDIGQGDSTDTQYF
TRBV6-1	TRBJ1-1	NA	NA	TGTGCCAGCAGTGAAAGGGGTCCCACTGAAGCTTTCTTT	CASSERGPTEAFF
TRBV6-2/TRBV6-3	TRBJ2-5	NA	NA	TGTGCCAGCAGTTACTCGCTGGGGGCCCAAGAGACCCAGTACTTC	CASSYSLGAQETQYF
TRBV28	TRBJ1-5	NA	TRBD1	TGTGCCAGCAGGACAGGGGGCAATCAGCCCCAGCATTTT	CASRTGGNQPQHF
TRBV5-1	TRBJ2-7	NA	TRBD2	TGCGCCAGCAGCTTAGGTCTCACTCGGGGGGTCTCCTACGAGCAGTACTTC	CASSLGLTRGVSYEQYF
TRBV11-3	TRBJ2-7	NA	TRBD1	TGTGCCAGCAGCTTAGATGGACAGGGGTCCCTACGTGAGCAGTACTTC	CASSLDGQGSLREQYF
TRBV4-1	TRBJ2-2	NA	NA	TGCGCCAGCAGCCAAGCCGGGTCTAAGCACACCGGGGAGCTGTTTTTT	CASSQAGSKHTGELFF
TRBV7-8	TRBJ2-5	NA	TRBD2	TGTGCCAGCAGCTTAAACGCGGGGGGTCGCCAAGAGACCCAGTACTTC	CASSLNAGGRQETQYF
TRBV9	TRBJ2-2	NA	TRBD2	TGTGCCAGCAGCGTAGGCCCTAGCGGGGGTGTCGGGGAGCTGTTTTTT	CASSVGPSGGVGELFF
TRBV18	TRBJ2-5	NA	NA	TGTGCCAGCTCACCTAAAGAGACCCAGTACTTC	CASSPKETQYF
TRBV11-2	TRBJ2-1	NA	TRBD2	TGTGCCAGCAGCTTAGAAGCGGGGGATCACAATGAGCAGTTCTTC	CASSLEAGDHNEQFF
TRBV7-9	TRBJ1-6	NA	NA	TGTGCCAGCAGCAAGGGGTCCTCCTATAATTCACCCCTCCACTTT	CASSKGSSYNSPLHF
TRBV6-4	TRBJ1-1	NA	NA	TGTGCCAGCAGAACCAGCGGAGCCAGTAAGACTGAAGCTTTCTTT	CASRTSGASKTEAFF
TRBV6-5	TRBJ2-3	NA	TRBD2	TGTGCCAGCAGTTATAGGGGAGGCGGGGGGACTGATACGCAGTATTTT	CASSYRGGGGTDTQYF
TRBV11-3	TRBJ1-3	NA	NA	TGTGCCAGCAGCTCCACCCGAGGCGGGGGCACCATATATTTT	CASSSTRGGGTIYF
TRBV16	TRBJ1-5	NA	TRBD1	TGTGCCAGCAGCCGACAGGGGAACCAGCCCCAGCATTTT	CASSRQGNQPQHF
TRBV2	TRBJ1-1	NA	NA	TGTGCCAGCCATCCACTCGGCGGGGTCGGAACTGAAGCTTTCTTT	CASHPLGGVGTEAFF
TRBV6-5	TRBJ1-3	NA	TRBD1	TGTGCCAGCAGGGCGGGACAGGGGTATGGAAACACCATATATTTT	CASRAGQGYGNTIYF
TRBV27	TRBJ1-2	NA	NA	TGTGCCAGCAGTTCCCAGTCTCGGGGGGACAGCTACACCTTC	CASSSQSRGDSYTF
TRBV6-5	TRBJ1-1	NA	TRBD1	TGTGCCAGCAGTTATGGTACAGGGGGCATTAGCACTGAAGCTTTCTTT	CASSYGTGGISTEAFF
TRBV19	TRBJ2-2	once	TRBD2	TGTGCCAGTAGTAAAGCGGGATCGGCCGGGGAGCTGTTTTTT	CASSKAGSAGELFF
TRBV14	TRBJ1-4	NA	NA	TGTGCCAGCAGCCAAGGAGTGGCCGGGAATAGTGAAAAACTGTTTTTT	CASSQGVAGNSEKLFF
TRBV7-2	TRBJ2-7	NA	NA	TGTGCCAGCAGCCAACAACAGGGATACGAGCAGTACTTC	CASSQQQGYEQYF
TRBV19	TRBJ1-4	NA	NA	TGTGCCAGTACCAATCCAGATCCAGGGGAAAAACTGTTTTTT	CASTNPDPGEKLFF
TRBV30	TRBJ2-1	NA	NA	TGTGCCTGGAGTGTTGGACCGGGATTTGAGTTCTTC	CAWSVGPGFEFF
TRBV7-3	TRBJ2-3	NA	NA	TGTGCCAGCAGCTTAATTCCAGTGAATACGCAGTATTTT	CASSLIPVNTQYF